The 8 T cell receptor beta chains below all came from one sample that was sequenced in a study of T cells in Graves' hyperthyroidism and ophthalmopathy. Using RNA transcripts as the source, TCR beta CDR3 regions were amplified. Carried out on the TCR CDR3, a first-round RT-PCR used the HTBI primer set. TCRdb reanalysed the multiplex PCR reads using MiXCR and keeps one entry per CDR3 protein. In the table there are 300,000 to 400,000 distinct CDR3 sequences, around 13% of which are singletons. Sequencing was carried out using blood. These receptors all stem from a woman aged 25-40 years with Graves' ophthalmopathy.

This clonotype was counted ten times or more. The chain links TRBV7-9 to TRBJ1-1; possible D gene TRBD1, 6 bases. CDR1 and CDR2 from the germline V gene are SEHNR and FQNEAQ (reference sequence). CDR3 length: 16 amino acids. V dropped 4 bases and J dropped 0 bases, with 15 bases sitting between them. CDR3 amino acids: CASSSLTGLMNTEAFF. DNA for the CDR3: TGTGCCAGCAGCTCACTGACAGGCCTCATGAACACTGAAGCTTTCTTT.

This clonotype appeared many times. CDR3 amino acids: CASRKVYEQYF. In nucleotides, the CDR3 is TGCGCCAGCCGAAAAGTCTACGAGCAGTACTTC. V is TRBV5-1 and J is TRBJ2-7; D ambiguous. CDR3 length: 11 residues. With 7 bases removed from V and 3 bases from J, the gap between germline ends came to 8 bases. Germline CDR1 and CDR2: SGHRS and YFSETQ.

There are a few counts of this clonotype. A much larger clonotype is one base distant, so this may be a read error. No conserved phenylalanine or tryptophan ends this CDR3, so it is likely a read error. This chain joins TRBV12-3 or TRBV12-4 and TRBJ1-2; the match to TRBD1 covers 7 bases. CDR3 length: 14 residues. The junction had 6 bases not matched to a gene; V was cut back by 4 bases and J by 4 bases. CDR3 region: CASSSRQGVYGYTI. The CDR3 coding sequence is TGTGCCAGCAGTTCTCGACAGGGAGTCTATGGCTACACCATC.

This clonotype was picked up many times. The chain is built from TRBV18 and TRBJ2-1; TRBD2 aligns across 12 bases. The CDR3 has 15 amino acids. V gave up 6 bases and J gave up 5 bases; unmatched junction bases: 5. Germline V gene data show CDR1 as KGHSH and CDR2 as LQKENI. CDR3 nucleotides: TGTGCCAGCTCTCACGGACTAGCGGGGAACAATGAGCAGTTCTTC. Translating gives CASSHGLAGNNEQFF.

This clonotype was observed a few times. The chain carries TRBV19 and TRBJ2-7, with a possible D match to TRBD2 (5 bases). V was trimmed by 5 bases and J by 3 bases, leaving 11 bases between them. This CDR3 comprises 13 residues. Germline V gene data show CDR1 as LNHDA and CDR2 as SQIVND (reference sequence). This chain's CDR3 is CASSAGNHYEQYF. In DNA, the CDR3 is TGTGCCAGTAGTGCCGGGAACCACTACGAGCAGTACTTC.

There are many counts of this clonotype. V gene TRBV28 combines with J gene TRBJ1-2; D is perhaps TRBD1 (5 bases). With 7 bases removed from V and 2 bases from J, the gap between germline ends came to 8 bases. Germline-derived CDR1 and CDR2 are MDHEN and SYDVKM. The length of the CDR3 is 12 residues. The CDR3 DNA is TGTGCCAGCAACAGGTCGAACTATGGCTACACCTTC. Amino acid sequence: CASNRSNYGYTF.

There are a few counts of this clonotype. The genes are TRBV20-1 and TRBJ1-2; 10 positions match TRBD1. There are 19 residues in the CDR3. Germline V lookup: CDR1 DFQATT, CDR2 SNEGSKA (reference sequence). The V gene end was trimmed by 0 bases and the J gene end by 3 bases; junction bases not matched to a gene: 16. The CDR3 protein is CSARDRGPKGTGVDYGYTF. The CDR3 bases are TGCAGTGCTAGAGATAGGGGACCTAAGGGGACAGGGGTTGACTATGGCTACACCTTC.

This clonotype was counted between two and nine times. This chain joins TRBV7-6 and TRBJ1-3; 8 bases align to TRBD1. Per germline, CDR1 SGHVS and CDR2 FNYEAQ. With V trimmed by 5 bases and J by 4 bases, 4 bases remained unmatched. The CDR3 is 14 amino acids. CDR3 in amino acids: CASSTPGGGNTIYF. CDR3 DNA: TGTGCCAGCAGCACCCCAGGGGGCGGAAACACCATATATTTT.